These T cell receptor beta chains were read from a single sample in a study of tumor T cells in aggressive B-cell lymphoma. The assay was immunoSEQ multiplex PCR, and TCRdb's table has in-frame clones only and misses some. The table records 9,500 to 10,000 clones, approximately 85% of them present only once. The source material was tumor tissue. The receptors originated from an adult with diffuse large B cell lymphoma. Both conserved end residues are part of each CDR3. A D gene is named only where the DNA matches it firmly. Only part of the rows carry a size: once, few, many, or a class if the clone is expanded.

d_call j_call clone_size cdr3_length v_call cdr3_aa cdr3_nt
NA TRBJ1-2 NA 15 TRBV7-9 CASSLTSRGGYGYTF TGTGCCAGCAGCTTAACCTCCCGGGGAGGCTATGGCTACACCTTC
NA TRBJ2-6 NA 15 TRBV7-2 CASSLGSTGANVLTF TGTGCCAGCAGCTTAGGTAGTACTGGGGCCAACGTCCTGACTTTC
TRBD2 TRBJ2-3 NA 16 TRBV29-1 CSVPAPGGAFSDTQYF TGCAGCGTCCCCGCTCCGGGGGGGGCCTTTTCAGATACGCAGTATTTT
TRBD1 TRBJ2-7 NA 13 TRBV7-2 CASSLDRGLEQYF TGTGCCAGCAGCTTGGACAGGGGTCTCGAGCAGTACTTC
TRBD2 TRBJ2-3 few 15 TRBV19 CASSNSGRASNTQYF TGTGCCAGTAGTAATAGCGGGAGGGCCTCAAATACGCAGTATTTT
NA TRBJ2-3 NA 14 TRBV11-2 CASSLWSRQDTQYF TGTGCCAGCAGCTTATGGAGCCGTCAGGATACGCAGTATTTT
TRBD2 TRBJ2-7 NA 16 TRBV7-9 CASSLAGASGDYEQYF TGTGCCAGCAGCTTAGCGGGCGCTAGCGGGGACTACGAGCAGTACTTC
NA TRBJ2-2 few 13 TRBV19 CASSFGYTGELFF TGTGCCAGTAGTTTCGGTTACACCGGGGAGCTGTTTTTT
NA TRBJ2-6 NA 15 TRBV5-4 CASRSGTIGANVLTF TGTGCCAGCAGATCAGGGACAATTGGGGCCAACGTCCTGACTTTC
NA TRBJ2-1 few 13 TRBV4-3 CASSQDRHNEQFF TGCGCCAGCAGCCAAGATCGTCACAATGAGCAGTTCTTC
TRBD2 TRBJ2-1 NA 18 TRBV25-1 CASSGVWREGLTYNEQFF TGTGCCAGCAGTGGGGTTTGGCGGGAGGGCCTTACCTACAATGAGCAGTTCTTC
TRBD2 TRBJ2-1 NA 15 TRBV7-9 CASSLDGRGWNEQFF TGTGCCAGCAGCTTAGACGGGAGGGGATGGAATGAGCAGTTCTTC
NA TRBJ2-1 NA 15 TRBV18 CASSPLGDPYNEQFF TGTGCCAGCTCACCGCTAGGCGACCCGTACAATGAGCAGTTCTTC
TRBD1 TRBJ2-7 few 15 TRBV18 CASSPPGQARYEQYF TGTGCCAGCTCACCCCCGGGACAGGCACGGTACGAGCAGTACTTC
TRBD2 TRBJ2-1 NA 17 TRBV5-1 CASSLGGLAGAQEEQFF TGCGCCAGCAGCTTGGGGGGCCTAGCGGGAGCTCAAGAAGAGCAGTTCTTC
NA TRBJ2-7 NA 14 TRBV7-8 CASSSGEFIYEQYF TGTGCCAGCAGCTCGGGGGAATTTATCTACGAGCAGTACTTC
TRBD2 TRBJ2-4 NA 22 TRBV10-1 CASSGWAEPGLAGGLAKNIQYF TGCGCCAGCAGTGGGTGGGCCGAACCGGGACTAGCGGGAGGGCTGGCCAAAAACATTCAGTACTTC
NA TRBJ1-1 NA 14 TRBV5-6 CASSFRRRGTEAFF TGTGCCAGCAGCTTTAGGCGACGGGGCACTGAAGCTTTCTTT
TRBD2 TRBJ2-7 NA 18 TRBV19 CASSPPRPSGNFRYEQYF TGTGCCAGTAGTCCCCCTCGGCCTAGCGGAAATTTTCGCTACGAGCAGTACTTC
TRBD1 TRBJ1-2 NA 15 TRBV25-1 CASSGADRGNYGYTF TGTGCCAGCAGTGGAGCGGACAGGGGTAACTATGGCTACACCTTC
NA TRBJ2-3 once 13 TRBV9 CASSVESYSVEYF TGTGCCAGCAGCGTAGAATCGTATTCGGTGGAGTATTTT
TRBD1 TRBJ1-1 few 13 TRBV29-1 CSVGQGADTEAFF TGCAGCGTTGGGCAGGGGGCTGACACTGAAGCTTTCTTT
NA TRBJ2-4 few 12 TRBV5-1 CASSSTQGIQYF TGCGCCAGCAGCTCGACACAGGGAATTCAGTACTTC
NA TRBJ2-7 NA 13 TRBV19 CASSMTVAYEQYF TGTGCCAGTAGTATGACAGTTGCCTACGAGCAGTACTTC
TRBD2 TRBJ2-5 NA 13 TRBV19 CASSAGGLVDQYF TGTGCCAGTAGTGCGGGAGGCCTGGTGGACCAGTACTTC
TRBD2 TRBJ2-1 NA 15 TRBV9 CASSAREKSYNEQFF TGTGCCAGCAGCGCGCGGGAGAAGTCCTACAATGAGCAGTTCTTC
TRBD1 TRBJ2-6 NA 18 TRBV23-1 CASSRRGPSLPGANVLTF TGCGCCAGCAGTCGAAGGGGGCCGTCTTTACCTGGGGCCAACGTCCTGACTTTC
NA TRBJ1-2 NA 15 TRBV28 CASSFYREPPGGYTF TGTGCCAGCAGTTTTTATCGGGAGCCCCCAGGCGGCTACACCTTC
NA TRBJ2-5 NA 12 TRBV10-2 CASSELVETQYF TGCGCCAGCAGTGAGTTAGTGGAGACCCAGTACTTC
TRBD1 TRBJ2-7 NA 13 TRBV2 CATSRDRMYEQYF TGTGCCACCTCGCGGGACAGGATGTACGAGCAGTACTTC
NA TRBJ1-6 NA 15 TRBV25-1 CASSGRRGRDSPLHF TGTGCCAGCAGTGGGCGACGAGGGAGGGATTCACCCCTCCACTTT
TRBD1 TRBJ1-1 large 13 TRBV6-5 CASNKQGSTEAFF TGTGCCAGCAACAAACAGGGGAGCACTGAAGCTTTCTTT
TRBD2 TRBJ2-3 NA 17 TRBV6-7 CASSPPPCGSVGDTQYF TGTGCCAGCAGTCCCCCCCCTTGCGGGAGTGTTGGAGATACGCAGTATTTT
TRBD1 TRBJ1-5 once 16 TRBV30 CAWSVRGQGARQPQHF TGTGCCTGGAGTGTACGTGGACAGGGTGCCCGACAGCCCCAGCATTTT
NA TRBJ2-1 NA 12 TRBV19 CASRLGANEQFF TGTGCCAGTAGATTGGGAGCGAATGAGCAGTTCTTC
TRBD2 TRBJ2-5 NA 16 TRBV18 CASSPGTSGVRKTQYF TGTGCCAGCTCACCAGGGACTAGCGGGGTCAGGAAGACCCAGTACTTC
TRBD1 TRBJ2-1 NA 15 TRBV28 CASTPGTGSYNEQFF TGTGCCAGCACCCCCGGGACAGGGTCCTACAATGAGCAGTTCTTC
TRBD1 TRBJ2-7 NA 15 TRBV7-8 CASSLMGQGLYEQYF TGTGCCAGCAGCCTTATGGGACAGGGATTATACGAGCAGTACTTC
NA TRBJ2-5 NA 15 TRBV7-9 CASSLDRARKETQYF TGTGCCAGCAGCTTAGACCGCGCCCGTAAAGAGACCCAGTACTTC
TRBD2 TRBJ2-7 NA 16 TRBV19 CASSLSGRLIAGEQYF TGTGCCAGTTCCCTTAGCGGGAGACTTATAGCGGGGGAACAGTACTTC